The rows below give T cell receptor beta chains drawn from one sample of a study of response to subunit inactivated influenza vaccine. MiXCR, run by TCRdb on the RT-PCR reads, gives a single entry per CDR3 protein. Here the sample spans roughly 520,000 distinct CDR3 sequences, roughly 27% being singletons. The source was CD4+ T cells sorted from PBMCs, collected roughly 5 days after vaccination. The receptors were gathered from a man in his fifties who received an inactivated influenza vaccine. Both conserved end residues are part of each CDR3. The D gene is left open where the match is weak. Part of the rows lack a size; the others show once, few, many or a class for expanded clones.

v_gene	j_gene	abundance	d_gene	CDR3aa	CDR3nt
TRBV5-1	TRBJ2-2	.	TRBD2	CASSISGRSTGELFF	TGCGCCAGCAGCATTAGCGGGAGGAGTACCGGGGAGCTGTTTTTT
TRBV28	TRBJ1-1	.	.	CASRAPLNTEAFF	TGTGCCAGCAGGGCCCCCCTAAACACTGAAGCTTTCTTT
TRBV25-1	TRBJ2-7	few	TRBD1	CASSPMRGQGTYEQYF	TGTGCCAGCAGTCCTATGAGGGGACAGGGAACCTACGAGCAGTACTTC
TRBV24-1	TRBJ2-1	.	TRBD2	CATSDQRTSIHEQFF	TGTGCCACCAGTGATCAGAGGACTAGCATCCATGAGCAGTTCTTC
TRBV9	TRBJ2-3	few	.	CASSVTSRASSTDTQYF	TGTGCCAGCAGCGTTACAAGCAGGGCGTCTAGCACAGATACGCAGTATTTT
TRBV2	TRBJ1-4	.	TRBD1	CAMTRDRANEKLFF	TGTGCCATGACAAGGGACAGGGCTAATGAAAAACTGTTTTTT
TRBV24-1	TRBJ2-2	few	.	CATSDLQVNTGELFF	TGTGCCACCAGTGATTTGCAGGTCAACACCGGGGAGCTGTTTTTT
TRBV6-2/TRBV6-3	TRBJ2-7	many	TRBD1	CASRTGTGSYEQYF	TGTGCCAGCAGAACCGGGACAGGCTCCTACGAGCAGTACTTC
TRBV2	TRBJ1-1	few	.	CASTQRGGVTTEAFF	TGTGCCAGCACCCAACGCGGGGGGGTCACCACTGAAGCTTTCTTT
TRBV9	TRBJ2-5	many	.	CASSREETQYF	TGTGCCAGCAGCCGCGAGGAGACCCAGTACTTC
TRBV4-1	TRBJ2-7	few	.	CASSQSGQFHEQYF	TGCGCCAGCAGCCAGAGCGGACAGTTCCACGAGCAGTACTTC
TRBV7-9	TRBJ2-7	few	TRBD2	CASSRGLAEYEQYF	TGTGCCAGCAGCCGCGGACTAGCAGAATACGAGCAGTACTTC
TRBV11-3	TRBJ2-2	few	.	CASSLDSLNTGELFF	TGTGCCAGCAGCTTAGACAGCTTGAACACCGGGGAGCTGTTTTTT
TRBV13	TRBJ2-7	.	.	CASSPESSYEQYF	TGTGCCAGCAGCCCGGAGAGCTCCTACGAGCAGTACTTC
TRBV12-3/TRBV12-4	TRBJ2-7	.	TRBD1	CASSNRDRGYEQYF	TGTGCCAGCAGTAACCGGGACAGGGGGTACGAGCAGTACTTC
TRBV12-3/TRBV12-4	TRBJ2-3	.	TRBD2	CASSTIAGFPYF	TGTGCCAGCAGCACCATAGCGGGGTTTCCGTATTTT
TRBV20-1	TRBJ2-5	.	.	CSATASTGKETQYF	TGCAGTGCGACAGCTTCGACGGGAAAAGAGACCCAGTACTTC
TRBV12-3/TRBV12-4	TRBJ2-3	.	TRBD2	CASSLLLAGGSDTQYF	TGTGCCAGCAGCCTCCTACTAGCGGGAGGGTCGGATACGCAGTATTTT
TRBV7-8	TRBJ2-7	few	TRBD1	CASRERDSTYEQYF	TGTGCCAGCAGAGAGAGGGACAGCACCTACGAGCAGTACTTC
TRBV28	TRBJ1-6	.	.	CASSLRQSPLHF	TGTGCCAGCAGTTTACGGCAGTCACCCCTCCACTTT
TRBV9	TRBJ1-2	.	TRBD1	CASSVDQGAAGYGYTF	TGTGCCAGCAGCGTAGACCAGGGGGCAGCAGGCTATGGCTACACCTTC
TRBV27	TRBJ2-7	.	TRBD2	CASSLKRTSGTYEQYF	TGTGCCAGCAGTTTAAAAAGGACTAGCGGAACTTACGAGCAGTACTTC
TRBV20-1	TRBJ2-3	few	.	CSAGDSSTDTQYF	TGCAGTGCCGGGGACTCCTCCACAGATACGCAGTATTTT
TRBV6-2/TRBV6-3	TRBJ1-2	few	.	CASSRGLSSNYGYTF	TGTGCCAGCAGTCGAGGACTGTCTTCTAACTATGGCTACACCTTC
TRBV10-3	TRBJ2-7	few	.	CAISEGNYEQYF	TGTGCCATCAGTGAGGGAAACTACGAGCAGTACTTC
TRBV12-3/TRBV12-4	TRBJ1-1	.	TRBD1	CASSYGTGSSTEAFF	TGTGCCAGCAGTTATGGGACAGGGAGTAGCACTGAAGCTTTCTTT
TRBV11-1	TRBJ2-5	once	TRBD1	CASSLVFREGGLWATQYF	TGTGCCAGCAGCTTAGTCTTCAGGGAAGGGGGCCTATGGGCGACCCAGTACTTC